One sample yielded the 11 T cell receptor beta chains listed below, sequenced in a study of T-cell memory formation after mild COVID-19. TCRdb re-called the 5' RACE reads with MiXCR, one entry per CDR3 protein. Of roughly 160,000 distinct CDR3 sequences in the sample, 9.5% to 13% were seen once. The specimen sequenced was PBMCs or a T cell subset sorted from them (not recorded which). These receptors were collected from a man between 18 and 29 years old who had mild COVID-19 (a few samples of this study predate the infection). Cell type and time point are not known.

The chain joins TRBV11-2 to TRBJ2-1; weak D call: TRBD1 (6 bases). CDR1 SGHAT and CDR2 FQNNGV come from the germline V gene. The CDR3 extends over 14 amino acids. V shed 5 bases and J shed 1 base, with 9 bases lying between them. CDR3 residues: CASSAQGSYNEQFF. The CDR3, as DNA: TGTGCCAGCAGCGCACAGGGATCCTACAATGAGCAGTTCTTC.

The chain uses TRBV7-2 and TRBJ2-5, with 7 nucleotides matching TRBD1. CDR1 and CDR2 from the germline V gene are SGHTA and FQGNSA. This CDR3 comprises 15 residues. J lost 4 bases, V lost 2 bases, and 7 bases had no gene match. CDR3 DNA: TGTGCCAGCAGCTTAAGACAGGGCGTAGGAGAGACCCAGTACTTC. The encoded protein is CASSLRQGVGETQYF. Complete variable domain (other parts from reference TRBV7-2 and TRBJ2-5): GAGVSQSPSNKVTEKGKDVELRCDPISGHTALYWYRQSLGQGLEFLIYFQGNSAPDKSGLPSDRFSAERTGGSVSTLTIQRTQQEDSAVYLCASSLRQGVGETQYFGPGTRLLVL.

This clonotype was counted many times. The J gene is TRBJ1-1, the V gene TRBV5-1; 7 bases line up with TRBD1. Germline values: CDR1 SGHRS, CDR2 YFSETQ. The ends lost 3 bases at V and 0 bases at J; junction bases unmatched: 2. The CDR3 totals 14 residues. The CDR3 loop is CASSSGQMNTEAFF. DNA of the CDR3: TGCGCCAGCAGCTCGGGACAGATGAACACTGAAGCTTTCTTT.

This clonotype showed up just a few times. The rearrangement joins TRBV16 to TRBJ2-3, with D unclear. This CDR3 has 15 amino acids. The germline CDR1 and CDR2 sequences are KGHSY and FQNENV. The V and J ends lost 1 base and 2 bases respectively, with 10 bases between them. CDR3 DNA: TGTGCCAGCAGCCAATTGTGGTCGAACACAGATACGCAGTATTTT. Its translation: CASSQLWSNTDTQYF.

This clonotype has a handful of counts. V is TRBV3-1 and J is TRBJ2-7; TRBD2 aligns across 7 bases. Germline CDR1 and CDR2: LGHDT and YNNKEL (reference sequence). The CDR3 length is 14 residues. The V gene end was trimmed by 8 bases and the J gene end by 2 bases; junction bases not matched to a gene: 9. The CDR3 nucleotides are TGTGCCAGCGGTAGGAGCGGGGTCCCCTACGAGCAGTACTTC. Residues: CASGRSGVPYEQYF.

This clonotype was detected only a few times. The V gene is TRBV7-2, the J gene TRBJ2-3; D ambiguous. Trimming removed 5 bases from V and 0 bases from J, with 12 bases in between. Germline CDR1 SGHTA, CDR2 FQGNSA. The CDR3 has 15 residues. The CDR3 protein is CASSRSYLSTDTQYF. The CDR3 DNA follows: TGTGCCAGCAGCCGAAGTTACTTAAGCACAGATACGCAGTATTTT.

In this sample, this clonotype turned up many times. J is TRBJ1-1 and V is TRBV4-3; 8 bases fit TRBD1. The CDR3 is made up of 15 amino acids. Germline lookup yields CDR1 LGHNA and CDR2 YSLEER. V shed 0 bases, J shed 3 bases, and the junction held 3 bases outside the gene matches. The CDR3 loop reads CASSQEGQGDTEAFF. The DNA for the CDR3 is TGCGCCAGCAGCCAAGAAGGACAGGGAGACACTGAAGCTTTCTTT.

This clonotype was picked up a small number of times. This rearrangement joins TRBV20-1 to TRBJ1-1; TRBD1 matches at 7 bases. The V gene's germline CDR1 is DFQATT and CDR2 SNEGSKA (reference sequence). Unmatched junction bases numbered 9, after V lost 7 bases and J lost 4 bases. This CDR3 spans 13 amino acids. The CDR3 protein is CSVQGGASTEAFF. The DNA of the CDR3 is TGCAGTGTCCAAGGGGGCGCGAGCACTGAAGCTTTCTTT.

This clonotype was seen only once. This chain links TRBV3-1 with TRBJ2-1; 7 bases fit TRBD2. Germline-derived CDR1 and CDR2 are LGHDT and YNNKEL (reference sequence). V shed 2 bases, J shed 3 bases, and the junction held 4 bases outside the gene matches. The CDR3 length is 15 residues. CDR3 bases: TGTGCCAGCAGCCAAACGGCTAGCGGCTACAATGAGCAGTTCTTC. Its translation is CASSQTASGYNEQFF.

This clonotype was seen a handful of times. This chain links TRBV7-3 with TRBJ2-2, with no clear D. Germline values: CDR1 SGHTA, CDR2 FQGTGA. The CDR3 has 16 amino acids. The germline V and J ends were trimmed by 2 bases and 1 base, with 11 bases remaining between them. The DNA for the CDR3 is TGTGCCAGCAGCTTACTCGCAGGCATGAACACCGGGGAGCTGTTTTTT. Its translation is CASSLLAGMNTGELFF.

This chain links TRBV6-2 or TRBV6-3 with TRBJ2-2; D ambiguous. CDR1 MNHEY and CDR2 SVGEGT come from the germline V gene. V was cut by 6 bases and J by 0 bases, with 5 bases left in between. The CDR3 runs to 13 residues. The CDR3 coding sequence is TGTGCCAGCAGCGACGCGAACACCGGGGAGCTGTTTTTT. Protein: CASSDANTGELFF.